Below, one TCR beta chain is given with its context. The junction does not match germline at one end; this may be a read error. The data originate from a study of blood T cell repertoires in COVID-19. On the study more broadly: COVID-19 samples collected from the United States, Italy and Spain covered acute and convalescent phases. PBMCs, B-cell-depleted T cells, or T cells provided the cDNA or gDNA that made up the material.

Germline CDR1 reads LNHNV; CDR2 reads YYDKDF (reference sequence). The CDR3 contains 13 residues. In the original analysis: It was from reference gene primer amplification that nucleated cell counts were estimated. Assay: immunoSEQ multiplex PCR; the TCRdb copy retains only in-frame clones and omits some. V and J calls and clone size are copied from that table; D and trimming were computed from the DNA. The sample holds roughly 160,000 clones, 90% seen once. J is TRBJ2-7 and V is TRBV15; perhaps TRBD2 as D (5 bases). The receptor's source is a man aged 50-60 years with acute or convalescent COVID-19. Sample: peripheral blood. For the CDR3, the DNA is TGTGCCACCAGCAGAGATCGGGATGCGGACCATCACTTC. The encoded protein is CATSRDRDADHHF.